Listed here are 20 T cell receptor beta chains from one sample, sequenced in a study of cytomegalovirus exposure and HLA in healthy donors (dated by TCRdb to the late 2010s). The library was prepared using the immunoSEQ multiplex PCR assay. The multiplex PCR relied on a mix of 60 forward primers for TCR Vbeta segments and 13 reverse primers for TCR Jbeta segments. What TCRdb holds here is the immuneACCESS table cut down to in-frame rearrangements. Part of the clones is not present; checked against another copy, under half of the missing clones reflect an unresolved V gene, and the others are unexplained. This sample gives some 200,000 clones in total; roughly four fifths of them show up just once. The ten top clones hold 0.8% of the sample. The sample taken for sequencing was PBMCs. Every receptor here comes from a woman under 30 in good health and CMV-seronegative.

The chain employs TRBV5-1 and TRBJ1-3; 7 bases map to TRBD1. CDR1 and CDR2 (germline): SGHRS, YFSETQ. The J segment lost 3 bases and the V segment lost 3 bases, leaving 0 bases of the junction unmatched. There are 13 residues in the CDR3. Here the CDR3 reads CASSSGGGNTIYF. The DNA of the CDR3 is TGCGCCAGCAGCTCAGGGGGTGGAAACACCATATATTTT.

For this clone: This specimen includes other DNA sequences encoding the same CDR3. The chain couples TRBV6-5 to TRBJ2-7; 9 bases are a match to TRBD1. Germline values: CDR1 MNHEY, CDR2 SVGAGI. The CDR3 runs to 15 residues. V shed 2 bases and J 0 bases; nucleotides not matched to a gene: 2. In DNA, the CDR3 is TGTGCCAGCAGTTACCTGGGACAGGGCTCCTACGAGCAGTACTTC. The encoded protein is CASSYLGQGSYEQYF.

This chain joins TRBV7-9 and TRBJ1-5; 9 bases are shared with TRBD1. The CDR3 is 13 residues long. The germline V gene encodes CDR1 SEHNR and CDR2 FQNEAQ (reference sequence). With 2 bases clipped from V and 7 bases from J, the junction kept 0 bases outside the gene matches. The CDR3 here is CASSLTGGQPQHF. CDR3 nucleotides: TGTGCCAGCAGCTTAACAGGGGGCCAGCCCCAGCATTTT.

The V gene is TRBV5-1, the J gene TRBJ2-1, with 13 positions matching TRBD2. Germline V gene lookup returns CDR1 SGHRS and CDR2 YFSETQ. Trimming at V came to 5 bases and at J to 4 bases, leaving 3 bases not matched to a gene. CDR3 length: 15 amino acids. As DNA, the CDR3 is TGCGCCAGCAGGCAACTAGCGGGGGGGTACAATGAGCAGTTCTTC. This sequence encodes CASRQLAGGYNEQFF.

The chain combines TRBV5-1 with TRBJ1-2; a weak D match, TRBD1 (6 bases). The germline gives CDR1 SGHRS, CDR2 YFSETQ. Trimming left V 4 bases short and J 5 bases short, with 15 bases between. This CDR3 has 14 amino acids. This CDR3 is CASSQDSPTYGYTF. The CDR3 DNA follows: TGCGCCAGCAGCCAGGACAGCCCTACGTATGGCTACACCTTC.

This chain joins TRBV7-2 and TRBJ2-3; TRBD2 agrees at 10 bases. This CDR3 region has 16 residues. V lost 5 bases to trimming and J lost 0 bases; unmatched junction nucleotides: 5. Germline assignment: CDR1 SGHTA and CDR2 FQGNSA. CDR3 sequence (DNA): TGTGCCAGCAGCCAGAGCGGGAGGGCAAGCACAGATACGCAGTATTTT. This codes for CASSQSGRASTDTQYF.

The V and J genes are TRBV5-1 and TRBJ2-7, with 9 bases lining up with TRBD2. Germline V lookup: CDR1 SGHRS, CDR2 YFSETQ. The CDR3 has 19 amino acids. The V segment lost 4 bases and the J segment 0 bases; nucleotides outside the gene matches: 17. The DNA of the CDR3 is TGCGCCAGCAGCCCCAGCGGGGGCGGGAGGGCAAGAAGCTCCTACGAGCAGTACTTC. Translating gives CASSPSGGGRARSSYEQYF.

This chain links TRBV7-6 with TRBJ2-3; D is ambiguous. The CDR3 runs to 12 residues. In germline, CDR1 is SGHVS, CDR2 FNYEAQ. Deletions cut 3 bases from V and 3 bases from J, with 4 bases between. The CDR3: CASSFRTDTQYF. The CDR3 bases are TGTGCCAGCAGCTTTCGTACAGATACGCAGTATTTT.

This chain connects TRBV28 to TRBJ2-7; the D gene is possibly TRBD2 (5 bases). Germline V CDR1 and CDR2: MDHEN, SYDVKM. This CDR3 has 15 amino acids. The germline V and J ends were trimmed by 4 bases and 7 bases, with 20 bases remaining between them. CDR3 DNA: TGTGCCAGCAGTTCATACACGGGATTCAGGACGGAGCAGTACTTC. Encoded protein: CASSSYTGFRTEQYF.

J is TRBJ1-3 and V is TRBV29-1; 7 bases line up with TRBD1. Germline trimming cut 4 bases from V and 0 bases from J; bases unmatched to any gene: 3. Germline values: CDR1 SQVTM, CDR2 ANQGSEA. The CDR3 loop spans 14 amino acids. Here the CDR3 DNA reads TGCAGCGTTGTGGGACAGAGCTCTGGAAACACCATATATTTT. Amino acids: CSVVGQSSGNTIYF.

The chain carries TRBV21-1 and TRBJ2-1; TRBD1, the D gene given by the table, was not confirmed from the DNA. TRBV21-1 has pseudogene status. This CDR3 contains 16 residues. This CDR3 reads CASSKVGRPGYNEQFF. In nucleotides, the CDR3 is TGTGCCAGCAGCAAAGTTGGGCGCCCCGGATACAATGAGCAGTTCTTC.

This clone appeared a few times. The V call is TRBV29-1, the J call TRBJ2-7; 8 nucleotides agree with TRBD2. V was pared by 4 bases and J by 3 bases, with 8 bases of the junction left unmatched. The CDR3 is made up of 14 amino acids. CDR1 is SQVTM and CDR2 is ANQGSEA in the germline V gene. The CDR3 protein is CSVGTSGNLYEQYF. For the CDR3, the DNA is TGCAGCGTTGGAACTAGCGGTAATCTCTACGAGCAGTACTTC.

The chain links TRBV7-6 to TRBJ2-7, with TRBD1 matching over 10 bases. The ends lost 1 base at V and 7 bases at J; junction bases unmatched: 4. CDR1 is SGHVS and CDR2 is FNYEAQ in the germline V gene. This CDR3 comprises 14 residues. In nucleotides, the CDR3 is TGTGCCAGCAGCTTAGGACAGGGGGCGTTAGAGCAGTACTTC. This encodes CASSLGQGALEQYF.

The chain carries TRBV28 and TRBJ2-3; 8 bases match TRBD2. V lost 6 bases to trimming and J lost 0 bases; unmatched junction nucleotides: 8. Germline CDR1 reads MDHEN; CDR2 reads SYDVKM. The CDR3 contains 16 residues. The CDR3 DNA is TGTGCCAGCAGCCCTGGGAGCGGGGGTAGCACAGATACGCAGTATTTT. It is translated as CASSPGSGGSTDTQYF.

The gene calls are TRBV11-2 and TRBJ2-5; 13 nucleotides match TRBD2. The CDR3 totals 20 residues. The germline V gene has CDR1 SGHAT and CDR2 FQNNGV. After removal of 0 bases from V and 3 bases from J, the junction contained 13 bases not matched to a gene. The CDR3 nucleotides are TGTGCCAGCAGCTTAGAACCCGAAGGAACTAGCGGGAGGGCCGAAGAGACCCAGTACTTC. It encodes CASSLEPEGTSGRAEETQYF.

J is TRBJ2-3 and V is TRBV30, with TRBD2 matching over 8 bases. J lost 4 bases, V lost 4 bases, and 7 bases had no gene match. From germline, CDR1 is GTSNPN and CDR2 SVGIG (reference sequence). This CDR3 spans 14 amino acids. In DNA form, the CDR3 reads TGTGCCTGGACCCGAGGACTAGCCCCAGATACGCAGTATTTT. It yields the protein CAWTRGLAPDTQYF.

V gene TRBV2 combines with J gene TRBJ1-2; the D gene is possibly TRBD1 (6 bases). The germline gives CDR1 SNHLY, CDR2 FYNNEI. V was shortened by 8 bases and J by 3 bases, with 16 bases between the two germline ends. CDR3 length equals 14 residues. The chain's CDR3 is CASGGPQSYYGYTF. The CDR3 region has the DNA TGTGCCAGCGGGGGCCCCCAGTCCTACTATGGCTACACCTTC.

The CDR3 region has the DNA TGCAGCGTTGAAAACAGGGGGACTGATGAAGCTTTCTTT. This encodes CSVENRGTDEAFF. This chain uses TRBV29-1 with TRBJ1-1, with 8 positions matching TRBD1. Unmatched junction bases numbered 6, after V lost 2 bases and J lost 7 bases. This CDR3 spans 13 amino acids. The germline V gene has CDR1 SQVTM and CDR2 ANQGSEA.

V usage is TRBV19 and J usage is TRBJ1-5; 12 nucleotides line up with TRBD1. The germline gives CDR1 LNHDA, CDR2 SQIVND (reference sequence). The length of the CDR3 is 15 residues. The V segment lost 5 bases and the J segment 6 bases; nucleotides outside the gene matches: 5. CDR3: CASSGTGGNGQPQHF. CDR3 nucleotides: TGTGCCAGTAGTGGGACAGGGGGCAATGGTCAGCCCCAGCATTTT.

V gene TRBV19 combines with J gene TRBJ2-3; 8 nucleotides agree with TRBD2. V lost 3 bases and J lost 2; bases outside the gene matches: 7. Germline values: CDR1 LNHDA, CDR2 SQIVND (reference sequence). This CDR3 region has 16 residues. The CDR3 nucleotides are TGTGCCAGTAGTATTCGGCTAGCGGGCTTCACAGATACGCAGTATTTT. Its translation is CASSIRLAGFTDTQYF.